The rows below give T cell receptor beta chains drawn from one sample of a study of blood T cell repertoires in COVID-19. Sequencing was performed with immunoSEQ multiplex PCR; in TCRdb, only in-frame clones are kept and a portion is missing. This sample has 380,000 or so clones; 89% occur once, and the top ten carry 1% to 1.5%. Input material: peripheral blood. All receptors come from a man aged 40-50 years with acute or convalescent COVID-19. Both conserved end residues are part of each CDR3. The D gene is left open where the match is weak. Clone size is not always given. Where it is, it says once, few, many or a class for expanded clones.

>-|TRBV2|TRBJ1-6|TRBD1
TGTGCCAGCAGGGGGGGGACAGGGACTTCACCCCTCCACTTT
CASRGGTGTSPLHF
>-|TRBV7-2|TRBJ2-5|TRBD1
TGTGCCAGCAGCTTGCTGGGACAGCAGACCCAGTACTTC
CASSLLGQQTQYF
>-|TRBV2|TRBJ1-4|TRBD1
TGTGCCAGCAGTCTGACAGGGCACGATGAAAAACTGTTTTTT
CASSLTGHDEKLFF
>once|TRBV11-2|TRBJ1-4|-
TGTGCCAGCAACCCCCTGGGCGCAAGGTCTGAAAAACTGTTTTTT
CASNPLGARSEKLFF
>-|TRBV5-1|TRBJ2-2|TRBD1
TGCGCCAGCAGCTTGAGGGATCCGGGACAGGGGCTCCGGGAGCTGTTTTTT
CASSLRDPGQGLRELFF
>-|TRBV28|TRBJ1-6|TRBD1
TGTGCCAGCAGCCAGGACAGGGTTCCACCCCTCCACTTT
CASSQDRVPPLHF
>-|TRBV13|TRBJ2-3|-
TGTGCCAGCAGCCCTCCGACAGACACAGATACGCAGTATTTT
CASSPPTDTDTQYF
>once|TRBV24-1|TRBJ2-1|-
TGTGCCACCAGATTAGGGGATGGTGAGCAGTTCTTC
CATRLGDGEQFF
>-|TRBV4-1|TRBJ2-4|TRBD2
TGCGCCAGCAGCCAAGATTTTGGACTAGCGGAAAACATTCAGTACTTC
CASSQDFGLAENIQYF
>-|TRBV5-4|TRBJ2-2|TRBD1
TGTGCCAGCAGCTCGGGGTTGGGGACAGGGGCGAACACCGGGGAGCTGTTTTTT
CASSSGLGTGANTGELFF
>-|TRBV6-6|TRBJ1-4|TRBD1
TGTGCCAGCAGTTACCCGGGACAGGGGGAAATAAAACTGTTTTTT
CASSYPGQGEIKLFF
>-|TRBV11-2|TRBJ2-5|TRBD2
TGTGCCAGCAGCTTAGTGTCTTTTGCGGGGGAGAAACAAGAGACCCAGTACTTC
CASSLVSFAGEKQETQYF
>few|TRBV15|TRBJ2-2|TRBD2
TGTGCCACCAGACCGCTAGCGGGAGTGGCCGGGGAGCTGTTTTTT
CATRPLAGVAGELFF
>-|TRBV7-9|TRBJ1-4|-
TGTGCCAGCAGCTTCCAAGGGGGAGTTGAAAAACTGTTTTTT
CASSFQGGVEKLFF
>-|TRBV4-2|TRBJ2-3|TRBD2
TGTGCCAGCAGCCAAGATGGAGCGGGAGGGCCCCCAGATACGCAGTATTTT
CASSQDGAGGPPDTQYF
>-|TRBV18|TRBJ1-3|TRBD1
TGTGCCAGCTCACCACGACAGGGGGCCCCTGGAAACACCATATATTTT
CASSPRQGAPGNTIYF
>-|TRBV30|TRBJ1-2|TRBD1
TGTGCCTGGGAGGGACCGGGACAGGGAATATATGGCTACACCTTC
CAWEGPGQGIYGYTF
>-|TRBV5-1|TRBJ1-1|TRBD1
TGCGCCAGCAGCTTGGGACATAGACAGGGGGGATGGACTGAAGCTTTCTTT
CASSLGHRQGGWTEAFF
>-|TRBV21-1|TRBJ2-7|-
TGTGCCAGCAGCATCCTCTCTGACGACAGGGGAAAACTCTACGAGCAGTACTTC
CASSILSDDRGKLYEQYF
>few|TRBV28|TRBJ2-1|-
TGTGCCAGCAGCACCGTTCATGGGGGCCTCGGGTACAATGAGCAGTTCTTC
CASSTVHGGLGYNEQFF
>-|TRBV10-2|TRBJ2-7|TRBD1
TGCGCCAGCAGTGATATGAAGGACAGGGACTACGAGCAGTACTTC
CASSDMKDRDYEQYF
>few|TRBV27|TRBJ1-1|TRBD1
TGTGCCAGCAGCGCACGCCTCCACAGGGGTAAATCTGAAGCTTTCTTT
CASSARLHRGKSEAFF
>few|TRBV5-4|TRBJ1-1|TRBD1
TGTGCCAGCAGCCCCTCTTTAGACAGGGGGCGGCGGACTGAAGCTTTCTTT
CASSPSLDRGRRTEAFF
>few|TRBV2|TRBJ2-7|-
TGTGCCAGCAGTACCTTGGAGAACCCCTACGAGCAGTACTTC
CASSTLENPYEQYF
>-|TRBV27|TRBJ2-3|TRBD1
TGTGCCAGCAGTCGACAGGGGGGCCCAGATACGCAGTATTTT
CASSRQGGPDTQYF
>-|TRBV10-3|TRBJ2-7|-
TGTGCCATCAGTGGGACAGAAGGGAAGGAGCAGTACTTC
CAISGTEGKEQYF
>-|TRBV30|TRBJ2-5|-
TGTGCCTGGAGTGTACGAGGAGCAGAGACCCAGTACTTC
CAWSVRGAETQYF
>-|TRBV2|TRBJ2-2|-
TGTGCCAGCAGGCTACAGGGATCCGGGGAGCTGTTTTTT
CASRLQGSGELFF
>-|TRBV5-1|TRBJ1-3|TRBD1
TGCGCCAGCAGCCTTGACAGGGGGCCTGGAAACACCATATATTTT
CASSLDRGPGNTIYF
>-|TRBV27|TRBJ2-1|-
TGTGCCAGCAGTCAACAGGGATTTTACAATGAGCAGTTCTTC
CASSQQGFYNEQFF
>-|TRBV4-1|TRBJ2-2|TRBD2
TGCGCCAGCAGCCCCCGCGAGCTAGCGGGAGAAGTCGGGGAGCTGTTTTTT
CASSPRELAGEVGELFF
>-|TRBV29-1|TRBJ1-1|TRBD1
TGCAGCGCTGTGGACAGGGGAGACGAAGCTTTCTTT
CSAVDRGDEAFF
>-|TRBV11-3|TRBJ2-7|TRBD2
TGTGCCAGCAGTCTAAGGACTAGCGGGAGCTACGAGCAGTACTTC
CASSLRTSGSYEQYF
>-|TRBV19|TRBJ1-6|-
TGTGCCAGTAGTGCGACACCTTATAATTCACCCCTCCACTTT
CASSATPYNSPLHF